The 20 T cell receptor beta chains given below trace back to one sample, sequenced in a study of cytomegalovirus exposure and HLA in healthy donors. It was with 60 Vbeta and 13 Jbeta primers that the PCR ran. Profiling relied on immunoSEQ multiplex PCR, and the TCRdb table lists in-frame clones only, not all of them. The sample shows 150,000 to 200,000 clones, approximately 84% of them seen only once. The sample taken for sequencing was PBMCs. These receptors came from a boy younger than 18 in good health and CMV-seronegative.

This clone was detected only once. The chain joins TRBV14 to TRBJ2-5, with a weak D call TRBD2 (5 bases). The length of the CDR3 is 14 residues. V dropped 2 bases and J dropped 7 bases, with 14 bases sitting between them. Germline CDR1 is SGHDN and CDR2 is FVKESK. The CDR3 DNA reads as TGTGCCAGCAGCCAATGGGCGGGTGCGGGGACCCAGTACTTC. This encodes CASSQWAGAGTQYF.

This chain joins TRBV5-6 and TRBJ1-1; no definite D call. V was shortened by 2 bases and J by 0 bases, with 8 bases between the two germline ends. Germline V gene lookup returns CDR1 SGHDT and CDR2 YYEEEE. CDR3 length: 14 amino acids. The CDR3 nucleotides are TGTGCCAGCAGCTTCGGTTCTGTGAACACTGAAGCTTTCTTT. It translates to CASSFGSVNTEAFF.

This chain uses TRBV29-1 with TRBJ1-1; D uncertain. The CDR3 is 12 residues long. V was clipped by 7 bases and J by 1 base, with 10 bases between them. From germline, CDR1 is SQVTM and CDR2 ANQGSEA. The DNA of the CDR3 is TGCAGCGGGAGAGGAGCGAACACTGAAGCTTTCTTT. Translating gives CSGRGANTEAFF. The whole variable domain, filled in from reference TRBV29-1 and TRBJ1-1, reads SAVISQKPSRDICQRGTSLTIQCQVDSQVTMMFWYRQQPGQSLTLIATANQGSEATYESGFVIDKFPISRPNLTFSTLTVSNMSPEDSSIYLCSGRGANTEAFFGQGTRLTVV.

This chain joins TRBV20-1 and TRBJ2-5; D call uncertain. The germline gives CDR1 DFQATT, CDR2 SNEGSKA (reference sequence). Trimming cost V 8 bases and J 4 bases, with 11 bases left between them. The CDR3 is 11 amino acids. CDR3 coding DNA: TGCAGTTTGTACCCGGGAGAGACCCAGTACTTC. It is translated as CSLYPGETQYF.

CDR3 in amino acids: CASSIVGGGTDTQYF. In DNA, the CDR3 is TGTGCCAGTAGTATAGTGGGGGGGGGCACAGATACGCAGTATTTT. This chain joins TRBV19 and TRBJ2-3; 7 nucleotides line up with TRBD2. This CDR3 has 15 amino acids. V was pared by 1 base and J by 1 base, with 2 bases of the junction left unmatched. The germline CDR1 and CDR2 sequences are LNHDA and SQIVND (reference sequence).

This rearrangement joins TRBV4-1 to TRBJ2-7; D is undetermined. The germline gives CDR1 MGHRA, CDR2 YSYEKL. The germline V and J ends were trimmed by 0 bases and 0 bases, with 15 bases remaining between them. CDR3 size: 17 residues. CDR3 sequence: CASSQDRLGLSSYEQYF. CDR3 nucleotides: TGCGCCAGCAGCCAAGATAGATTGGGCCTTAGCTCCTACGAGCAGTACTTC.

V gene TRBV28 combines with J gene TRBJ2-7; 7 bases match TRBD2. The CDR3 runs to 14 residues. The trim removed 6 bases at V and 0 bases at J, leaving 5 bases unmatched. In germline, CDR1 is MDHEN, CDR2 SYDVKM. CDR3: CASSLSGHSYEQYF. The CDR3 DNA sequence: TGTGCCAGCAGCCTTAGCGGGCACTCCTACGAGCAGTACTTC.

The chain joins TRBV9 to TRBJ2-1; D is ambiguous. Germline assignment: CDR1 SGDLS and CDR2 YYNGEE. Trimming took 0 bases from V and 8 from J, leaving 18 bases between them. CDR3 size: 16 residues. The CDR3 region is CASSVAVGSFGDEQFF. The DNA of the CDR3 is TGTGCCAGCAGCGTAGCGGTCGGTAGCTTTGGCGATGAGCAGTTCTTC.

This chain uses TRBV19 with TRBJ1-2; D might be TRBD1 (6 bases). The CDR3 is 15 amino acids. The V end lost 7 bases, the J end lost 6 bases, and 21 bases lay between the germline ends. CDR1 and CDR2 from the germline V gene are LNHDA and SQIVND (reference sequence). This CDR3 is CASTPRLGQGNGYTF. For the CDR3, the DNA is TGTGCCAGTACTCCCAGACTGGGTCAGGGGAATGGCTACACCTTC.

This chain links TRBV19 with TRBJ1-2; D gene unclear. The ends were cut back, 0 bases at V and 0 bases at J, with 14 bases in the middle. Germline CDR1 and CDR2: LNHDA and SQIVND (reference sequence). CDR3 size: 17 residues. The CDR3 nucleotides read TGTGCCAGTAGTATAGAGGGTCCCTCGGGAGCTAACTATGGCTACACCTTC. Translated: CASSIEGPSGANYGYTF.

The CDR3 reads CASSQDGRGTGYEQYF. CDR3 DNA sequence: TGCGCCAGCAGCCAAGATGGGAGGGGCACCGGTTACGAGCAGTACTTC. The V gene is TRBV4-1, the J gene TRBJ2-7; 7 bases align to TRBD2. CDR1 is MGHRA, CDR2 YSYEKL, per germline. Unmatched junction bases numbered 9, after V lost 0 bases and J lost 4 bases. This CDR3 region has 16 residues.

V is TRBV5-6 and J is TRBJ1-6; D ambiguous. CDR3 length: 13 residues. V lost 0 bases, J lost 8 bases, and 6 bases lay in between. CDR1 SGHDT and CDR2 YYEEEE come from the germline V gene. CDR3 nucleotide sequence: TGTGCCAGCAGCTTGGACCGGGATTCACCCCTCCACTTT. This codes for CASSLDRDSPLHF.

The chain is built from TRBV7-2 and TRBJ2-7, with D unclear. Looked up from germline, CDR1 is SGHTA and CDR2 is FQGNSA. Trimming removed 5 bases at V and 0 bases at J, with 5 bases between. The length of the CDR3 is 12 residues. The CDR3 DNA is TGTGCCAGCAGCGAGCCCTCCTACGAGCAGTACTTC. This encodes CASSEPSYEQYF. The full variable domain, with the rest looked up from reference TRBV7-2 and TRBJ2-7, is GAGVSQSPSNKVTEKGKDVELRCDPISGHTALYWYRQSLGQGLEFLIYFQGNSAPDKSGLPSDRFSAERTGGSVSTLTIQRTQQEDSAVYLCASSEPSYEQYFGPGTRLTVT.

The chain carries TRBV19 and TRBJ1-5, with 12 bases fitting TRBD1. The V gene end was trimmed by 5 bases and the J gene end by 4 bases; junction bases not matched to a gene: 15. The length of the CDR3 is 19 residues. Germline CDR1 LNHDA, CDR2 SQIVND (reference sequence). The CDR3, as DNA: TGTGCCAGTAGTTTCCCCGCCGGGACAGGGGGCAGTGAGAATCAGCCCCAGCATTTT. This encodes CASSFPAGTGGSENQPQHF. Full variable domain (missing parts from reference TRBV19 and TRBJ1-5): DGGITQSPKYLFRKEGQNVTLSCEQNLNHDAMYWYRQDPGQGLRLIYYSQIVNDFQKGDIAEGYSVSREKKESFPLTVTSAQKNPTAFYLCASSFPAGTGGSENQPQHFGDGTRLSIL.

The chain carries TRBV7-9 and TRBJ1-3; D ambiguous. The CDR3 sequence is 13 residues long. Per the germline V gene, CDR1 is SEHNR and CDR2 is FQNEAQ (reference sequence). Trimming took 0 bases from V and 8 from J, leaving 8 bases between them. CDR3 loop: CASSLALVDTIYF. The CDR3, as DNA: TGTGCCAGCAGCTTAGCCCTAGTGGACACCATATATTTT.

V and J are TRBV7-9 and TRBJ2-1; TRBD1 might be the D (5 bases). The CDR3 sequence is 14 residues long. Germline CDR1 SEHNR, CDR2 FQNEAQ (reference sequence). The V and J ends lost 5 bases and 2 bases respectively, with 10 bases between them. CDR3 residues: CASSQGQAYNEQFF. The CDR3 nucleotides read TGTGCCAGCAGCCAGGGCCAGGCCTACAATGAGCAGTTCTTC.

The chain has TRBV4-3 and TRBJ2-3; D uncertain. The V gene lost 4 bases and the J gene lost 0 bases, with 11 bases spanning the gap. The CDR3 runs 15 residues. Germline lookup yields CDR1 LGHNA and CDR2 YSLEER. The CDR3 bases are TGCGCCAGCAGCCCCCGTGGCCCTAGCACAGATACGCAGTATTTT. Its translation: CASSPRGPSTDTQYF.

This clone was recorded once. The rearrangement joins TRBV10-3 to TRBJ2-5; TRBD2 agrees at 9 bases. Germline-derived CDR1 and CDR2 are ENHRY and SYGVKD. The junction had 9 bases not matched to a gene; V was cut back by 0 bases and J by 7 bases. The CDR3 spans 16 residues. Written as DNA, the CDR3 is TGTGCCATCAGTGAGTCGGCTAGCGGGGCCGCGGGGACCCAGTACTTC. Translated: CAISESASGAAGTQYF.

This chain connects TRBV11-2 to TRBJ2-7; a possible D gene is TRBD1 (8 bases). Germline V gives CDR1 SGHAT, CDR2 FQNNGV. The CDR3 is made up of 16 amino acids. V was shortened by 7 bases and J by 2 bases, with 21 bases between the two germline ends. CDR3 sequence (DNA): TGTGCCAGCAACTCCAGGGGGGGACAGGACACCTACGAGCAGTACTTC. Encoded protein: CASNSRGGQDTYEQYF.

The chain combines TRBV10-3 with TRBJ2-7; 7 bases are shared with TRBD1. Looked up from germline, CDR1 is ENHRY and CDR2 is SYGVKD. There are 15 residues in the CDR3. V trimming: 6 bases; J trimming: 2 bases; junction bases outside the gene matches: 10. This chain's CDR3 is CAIRPRQGLTYEQYF. CDR3 nucleotide sequence: TGTGCCATCAGGCCGAGACAGGGCCTTACCTACGAGCAGTACTTC.